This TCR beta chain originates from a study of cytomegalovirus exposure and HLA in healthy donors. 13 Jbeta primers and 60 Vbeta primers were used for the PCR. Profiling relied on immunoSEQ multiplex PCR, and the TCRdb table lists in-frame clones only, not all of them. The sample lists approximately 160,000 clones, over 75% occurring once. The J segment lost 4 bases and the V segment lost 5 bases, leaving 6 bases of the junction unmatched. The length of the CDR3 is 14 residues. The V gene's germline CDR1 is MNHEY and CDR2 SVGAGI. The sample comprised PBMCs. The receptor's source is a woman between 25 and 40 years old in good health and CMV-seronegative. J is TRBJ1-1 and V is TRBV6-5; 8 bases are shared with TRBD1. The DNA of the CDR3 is TGTGCCAGCAGTCAGGACAGGGAGGTCACTGAAGCTTTCTTT. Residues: CASSQDREVTEAFF.